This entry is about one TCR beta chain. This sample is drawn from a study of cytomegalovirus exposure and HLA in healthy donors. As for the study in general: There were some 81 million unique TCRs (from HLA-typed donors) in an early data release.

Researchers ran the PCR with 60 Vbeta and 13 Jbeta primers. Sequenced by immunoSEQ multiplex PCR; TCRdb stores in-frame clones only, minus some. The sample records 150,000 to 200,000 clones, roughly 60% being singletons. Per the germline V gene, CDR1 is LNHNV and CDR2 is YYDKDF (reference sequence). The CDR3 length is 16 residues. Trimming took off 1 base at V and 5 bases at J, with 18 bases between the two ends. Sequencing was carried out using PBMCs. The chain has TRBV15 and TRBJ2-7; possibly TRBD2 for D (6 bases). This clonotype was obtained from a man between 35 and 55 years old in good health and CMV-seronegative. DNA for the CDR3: TGTGCCACCAGCAGAGGGAGGGGCTCCACCTGGGACGAGCAGTACTTC. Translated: CATSRGRGSTWDEQYF.